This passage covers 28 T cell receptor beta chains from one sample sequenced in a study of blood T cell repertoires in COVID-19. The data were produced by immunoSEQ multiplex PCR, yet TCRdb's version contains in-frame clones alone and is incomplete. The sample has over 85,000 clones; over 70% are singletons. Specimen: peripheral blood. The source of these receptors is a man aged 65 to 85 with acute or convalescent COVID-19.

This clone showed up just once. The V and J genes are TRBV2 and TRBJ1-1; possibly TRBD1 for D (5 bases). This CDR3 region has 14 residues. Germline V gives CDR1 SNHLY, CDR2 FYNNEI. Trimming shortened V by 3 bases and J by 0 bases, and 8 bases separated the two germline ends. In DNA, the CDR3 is TGTGCCAGCAGTGAGCGACAGTTGAACACTGAAGCTTTCTTT. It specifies CASSERQLNTEAFF.

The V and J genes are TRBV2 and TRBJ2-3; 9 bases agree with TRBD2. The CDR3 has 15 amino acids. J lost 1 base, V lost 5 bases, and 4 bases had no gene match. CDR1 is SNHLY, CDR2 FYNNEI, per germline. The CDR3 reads CASSNLAGGTDTQYF. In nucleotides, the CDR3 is TGTGCCAGCAGTAACTTAGCGGGAGGCACAGATACGCAGTATTTT.

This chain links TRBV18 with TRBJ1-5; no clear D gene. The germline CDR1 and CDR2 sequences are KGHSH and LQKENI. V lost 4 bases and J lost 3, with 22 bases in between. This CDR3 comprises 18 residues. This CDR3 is CASSQRAGRGSVNQPQHF. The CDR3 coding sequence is TGTGCCAGCTCACAAAGGGCCGGGCGGGGTAGCGTCAATCAGCCCCAGCATTTT.

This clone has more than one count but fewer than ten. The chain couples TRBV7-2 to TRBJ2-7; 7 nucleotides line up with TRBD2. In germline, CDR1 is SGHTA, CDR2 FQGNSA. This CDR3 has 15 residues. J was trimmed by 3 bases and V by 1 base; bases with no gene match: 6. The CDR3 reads CASSLDSGPFYEQYF. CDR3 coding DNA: TGTGCCAGCAGCTTAGATAGCGGGCCCTTCTACGAGCAGTACTTC. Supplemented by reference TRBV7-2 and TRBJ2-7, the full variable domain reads GAGVSQSPSNKVTEKGKDVELRCDPISGHTALYWYRQSLGQGLEFLIYFQGNSAPDKSGLPSDRFSAERTGGSVSTLTIQRTQQEDSAVYLCASSLDSGPFYEQYFGPGTRLTVT.

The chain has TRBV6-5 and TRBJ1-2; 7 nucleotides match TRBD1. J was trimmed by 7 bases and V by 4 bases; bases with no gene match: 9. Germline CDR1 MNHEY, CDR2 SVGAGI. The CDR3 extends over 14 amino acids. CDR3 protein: CASSFLDRASGYTF. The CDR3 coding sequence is TGTGCCAGCAGTTTTTTAGACAGGGCAAGTGGCTACACCTTC.

CDR3 region: CASGLGDGRNTIYF. DNA for the CDR3: TGTGCTAGTGGTTTGGGAGACGGGAGAAACACCATATATTTT. This chain joins TRBV12-5 and TRBJ1-3, with D unclear. This CDR3 has 14 amino acids. V dropped 1 base and J dropped 5 bases, with 9 bases sitting between them. Per the germline V gene, CDR1 is LGHNT and CDR2 is FRNRAP.

CDR3 amino acids: CASSPVWTSGRGGEQYF. CDR3 DNA sequence: TGTGCCAGCTCACCCGTTTGGACTAGCGGGAGAGGTGGCGAGCAGTACTTC. The chain carries TRBV18 and TRBJ2-7; TRBD2 matches at 13 bases. CDR1 KGHSH and CDR2 LQKENI come from the germline V gene. J was trimmed by 6 bases and V by 3 bases; bases with no gene match: 11. This CDR3 spans 17 amino acids. Based on the CDR3 plus reference TRBV18 and TRBJ2-7, the full variable domain is NAGVMQNPRHLVRRRGQEARLRCSPMKGHSHVYWYRQLPEEGLKFMVYLQKENIIDESGMPKERFSAEFPKEGPSILRIQQVVRGDSAAYFCASSPVWTSGRGGEQYFGPGTRLTVT.

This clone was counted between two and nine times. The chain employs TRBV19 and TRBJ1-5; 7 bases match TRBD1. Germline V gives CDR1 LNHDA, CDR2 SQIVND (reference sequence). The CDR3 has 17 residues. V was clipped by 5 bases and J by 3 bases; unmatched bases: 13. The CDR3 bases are TGTGCCAGTAGTCACAACTGGGGAACAGGGGCCAATCAGCCCCAGCATTTT. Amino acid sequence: CASSHNWGTGANQPQHF.

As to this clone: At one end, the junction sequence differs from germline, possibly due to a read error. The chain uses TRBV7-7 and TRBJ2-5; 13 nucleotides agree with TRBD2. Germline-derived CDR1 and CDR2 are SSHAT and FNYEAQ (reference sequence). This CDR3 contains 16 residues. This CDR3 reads CASSLALAGGPETQYF. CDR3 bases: TGTGCTAGCAGCTTAGCACTAGCGGGAGGGCCAGAGACCCAGTACTTC.

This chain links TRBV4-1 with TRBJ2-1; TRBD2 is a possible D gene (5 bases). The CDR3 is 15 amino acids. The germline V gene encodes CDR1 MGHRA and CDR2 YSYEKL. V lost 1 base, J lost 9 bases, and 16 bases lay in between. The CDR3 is CASSQAAREGTEQFF. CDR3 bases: TGCGCCAGCAGCCAAGCCGCGAGAGAGGGAACTGAGCAGTTCTTC.

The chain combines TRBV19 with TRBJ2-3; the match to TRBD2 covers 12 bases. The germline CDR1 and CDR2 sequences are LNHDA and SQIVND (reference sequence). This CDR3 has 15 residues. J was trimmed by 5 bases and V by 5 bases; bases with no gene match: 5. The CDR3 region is CASSVGLAGIDTQYF. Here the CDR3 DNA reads TGTGCCAGTAGTGTCGGACTAGCGGGAATAGATACGCAGTATTTT.

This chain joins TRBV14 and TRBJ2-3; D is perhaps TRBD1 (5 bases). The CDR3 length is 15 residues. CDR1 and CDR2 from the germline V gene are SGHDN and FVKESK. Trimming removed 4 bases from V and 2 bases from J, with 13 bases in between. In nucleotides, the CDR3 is TGTGCCAGCAGCCCTCTCCAGGGAATCACAGATACGCAGTATTTT. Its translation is CASSPLQGITDTQYF.

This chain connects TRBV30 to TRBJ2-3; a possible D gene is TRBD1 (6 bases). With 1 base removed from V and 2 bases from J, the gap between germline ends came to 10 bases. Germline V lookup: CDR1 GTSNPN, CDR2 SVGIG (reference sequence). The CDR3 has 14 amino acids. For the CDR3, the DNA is TGTGCCTGGAGTGCCGGGACAACCACAGATACGCAGTATTTT. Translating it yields CAWSAGTTTDTQYF. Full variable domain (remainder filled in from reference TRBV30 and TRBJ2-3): SQTIHQWPATLVQPVGSPLSLECTVEGTSNPNLYWYRQAAGRGLQLLFYSVGIGQISSEVPQNLSASRPQDRQFILSSKKLLLSDSGFYLCAWSAGTTTDTQYFGPGTRLTVL.

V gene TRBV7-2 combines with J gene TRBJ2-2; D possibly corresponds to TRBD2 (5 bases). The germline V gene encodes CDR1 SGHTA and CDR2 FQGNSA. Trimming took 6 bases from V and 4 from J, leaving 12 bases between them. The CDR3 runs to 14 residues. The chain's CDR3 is CASSRTSFTGELFF. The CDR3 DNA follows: TGTGCCAGCAGTCGTACTAGTTTCACCGGGGAGCTGTTTTTT.

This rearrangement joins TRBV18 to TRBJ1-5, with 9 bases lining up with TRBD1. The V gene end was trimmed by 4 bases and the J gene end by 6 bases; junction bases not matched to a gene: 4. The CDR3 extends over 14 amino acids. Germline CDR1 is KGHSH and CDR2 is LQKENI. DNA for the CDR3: TGTGCCAGCTCACAGGGACAGGGCCTTCAGCCCCAGCATTTT. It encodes CASSQGQGLQPQHF.

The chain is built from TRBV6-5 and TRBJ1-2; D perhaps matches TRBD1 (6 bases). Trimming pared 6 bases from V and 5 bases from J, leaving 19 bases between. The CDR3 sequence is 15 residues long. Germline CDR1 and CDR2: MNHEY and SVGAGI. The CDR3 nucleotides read TGTGCCAGCAGGCAACCGGGACACAGCACATATGGCTACACCTTC. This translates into CASRQPGHSTYGYTF.

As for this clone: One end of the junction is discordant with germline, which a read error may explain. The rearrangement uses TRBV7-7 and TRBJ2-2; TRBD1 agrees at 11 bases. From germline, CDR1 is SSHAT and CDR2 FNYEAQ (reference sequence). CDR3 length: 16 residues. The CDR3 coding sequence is TGTGCTAGCAGCTCCGCCGGACAGGGGGCCACCGGGGAGCTGTTTTTT. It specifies CASSSAGQGATGELFF.

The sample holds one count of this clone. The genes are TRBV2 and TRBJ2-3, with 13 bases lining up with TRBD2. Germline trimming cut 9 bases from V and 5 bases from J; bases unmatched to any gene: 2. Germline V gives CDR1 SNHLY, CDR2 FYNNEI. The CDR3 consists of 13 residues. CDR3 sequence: CASRTSGRDTQYF. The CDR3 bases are TGTGCCAGTCGGACTAGCGGGAGAGATACGCAGTATTTT.

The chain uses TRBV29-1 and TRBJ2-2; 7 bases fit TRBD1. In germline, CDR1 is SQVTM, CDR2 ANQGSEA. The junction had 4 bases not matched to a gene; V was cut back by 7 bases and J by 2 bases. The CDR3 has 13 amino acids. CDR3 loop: CSGGQLNTGELFF. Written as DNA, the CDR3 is TGCAGCGGGGGACAGCTTAACACCGGGGAGCTGTTTTTT.

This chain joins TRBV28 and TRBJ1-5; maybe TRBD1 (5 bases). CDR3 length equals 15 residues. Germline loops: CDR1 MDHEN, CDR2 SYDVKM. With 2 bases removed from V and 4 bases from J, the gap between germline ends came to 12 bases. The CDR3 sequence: CASSLAGDGNQPQHF. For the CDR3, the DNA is TGTGCCAGCAGTTTAGCGGGGGATGGAAATCAGCCCCAGCATTTT.

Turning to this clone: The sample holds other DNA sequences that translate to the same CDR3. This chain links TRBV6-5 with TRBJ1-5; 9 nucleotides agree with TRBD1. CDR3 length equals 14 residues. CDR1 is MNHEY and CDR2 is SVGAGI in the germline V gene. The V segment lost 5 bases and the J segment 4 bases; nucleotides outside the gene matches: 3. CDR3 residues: CASSPDRGNQPQHF. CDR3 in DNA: TGTGCCAGCAGTCCCGACAGGGGGAATCAGCCCCAGCATTTT.

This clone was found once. CDR3 amino acids: CASSPEGRGPEKLFF. CDR3 DNA: TGTGCCAGCAGCCCGGAAGGCAGGGGGCCGGAAAAACTGTTTTTT. This rearrangement joins TRBV5-6 to TRBJ1-4; TRBD1 aligns across 8 bases. Per the germline V gene, CDR1 is SGHDT and CDR2 is YYEEEE. The junction had 10 bases not matched to a gene; V was cut back by 4 bases and J by 8 bases. The CDR3 consists of 15 residues.

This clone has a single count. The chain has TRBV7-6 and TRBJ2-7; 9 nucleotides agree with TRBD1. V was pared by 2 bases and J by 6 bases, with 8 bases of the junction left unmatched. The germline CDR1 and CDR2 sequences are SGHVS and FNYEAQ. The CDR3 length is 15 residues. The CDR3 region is CASSLRGDRGVEQYF. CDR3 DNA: TGTGCCAGCAGCTTACGCGGCGACAGGGGGGTCGAGCAGTACTTC.

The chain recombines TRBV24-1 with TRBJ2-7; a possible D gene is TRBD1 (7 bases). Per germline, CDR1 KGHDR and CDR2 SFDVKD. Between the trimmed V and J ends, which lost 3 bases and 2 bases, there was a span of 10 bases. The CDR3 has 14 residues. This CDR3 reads CATSDGGTAYEQYF. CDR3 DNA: TGTGCCACCAGTGATGGGGGGACAGCCTACGAGCAGTACTTC.

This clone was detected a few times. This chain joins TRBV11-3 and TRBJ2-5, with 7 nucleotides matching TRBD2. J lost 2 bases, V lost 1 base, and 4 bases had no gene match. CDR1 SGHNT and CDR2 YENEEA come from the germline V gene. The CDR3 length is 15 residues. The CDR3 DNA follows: TGTGCCAGCAGCTTAGGGGGGGGACTTCAAGAGACCCAGTACTTC. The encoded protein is CASSLGGGLQETQYF.

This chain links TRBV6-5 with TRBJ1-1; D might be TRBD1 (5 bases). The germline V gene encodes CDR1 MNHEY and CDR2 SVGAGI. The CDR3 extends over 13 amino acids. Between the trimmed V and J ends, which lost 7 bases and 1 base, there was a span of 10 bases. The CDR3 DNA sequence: TGTGCCAGCACCTTCGACAGGAACACTGAAGCTTTCTTT. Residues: CASTFDRNTEAFF.

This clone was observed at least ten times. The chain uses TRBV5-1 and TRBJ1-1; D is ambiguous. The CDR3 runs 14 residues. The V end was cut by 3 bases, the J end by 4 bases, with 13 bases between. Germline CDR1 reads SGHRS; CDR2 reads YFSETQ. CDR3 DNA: TGCGCCAGCAGCTCGGCCACCCGAGGCACTGAAGCTTTCTTT. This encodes CASSSATRGTEAFF. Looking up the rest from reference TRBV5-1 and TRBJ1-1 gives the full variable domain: KAGVTQTPRYLIKTRGQQVTLSCSPISGHRSVSWYQQTPGQGLQFLFEYFSETQRNKGNFPGRFSGRQFSNSRSEMNVSTLELGDSALYLCASSSATRGTEAFFGQGTRLTVV.

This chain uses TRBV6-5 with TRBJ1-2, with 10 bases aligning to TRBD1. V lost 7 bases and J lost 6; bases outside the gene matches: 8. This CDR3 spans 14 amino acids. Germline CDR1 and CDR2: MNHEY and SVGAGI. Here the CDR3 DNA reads TGTGCCAGCACCCGACAGGGGGCGTCGAATGGCTACACCTTC. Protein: CASTRQGASNGYTF.